This TCR beta chain emerged from a study of cytomegalovirus exposure and HLA in healthy donors. This clone was found a few times. Researchers ran the PCR with 60 Vbeta and 13 Jbeta primers. Sequenced by immunoSEQ multiplex PCR; TCRdb stores in-frame clones only, minus some. In the table there are approximately 150,000 clones, roughly 62% of which are singletons. The V end lost 7 bases, the J end lost 5 bases, and 9 bases lay between the germline ends. Germline V gene data show CDR1 as SQVTM and CDR2 as ANQGSEA. CDR3 size: 11 residues. V gene TRBV29-1 combines with J gene TRBJ1-3, with D possibly TRBD1 on 6 matching bases. The clonotype originates from a man aged 60 to 69 in good health and CMV-seronegative. Input material: PBMCs. This CDR3 is CSARDRNTIYF. DNA of the CDR3: TGCAGCGCCCGGGACAGAAACACCATATATTTT. The full variable domain, completed using reference TRBV29-1 and TRBJ1-3, is SAVISQKPSRDICQRGTSLTIQCQVDSQVTMMFWYRQQPGQSLTLIATANQGSEATYESGFVIDKFPISRPNLTFSTLTVSNMSPEDSSIYLCSARDRNTIYFGEGSWLTVV.